These 5 T cell receptor beta chains share one sample of origin, sequenced in a study of shared clonotypes between healthy human individuals (dated by TCRdb to the early 2020s). The library was made by the immunoSEQ multiplex PCR assay. Here the immuneACCESS table is served through TCRdb, limited to in-frame sequences with V and J called. Missing clones are a known gap in these copies; in checked studies unresolved V genes cover under half, and the rest lacks a known reason. Across this sample there are about 2.4 million clones, with 80% to 95% seen only once. Of the sample, more than 0.35% is held by the ten largest clones. The sequenced sample was naive CD4+ T cells from PBMCs. The sample's cell subset or site label is to be understood as: CD45RA+ positively selected. The receptors come from a man between 18 and 29 years old in good health. Some clones in this sample may be carry-over from other donors' samples.

V and J are TRBV6-1 and TRBJ2-1; 7 nucleotides line up with TRBD2. This CDR3 region has 13 residues. V dropped 10 bases and J dropped 5; count of bases not matched to a gene: 8. From germline, CDR1 is MNHNS and CDR2 SASEGT. The DNA of the CDR3 is TGTGCCACCCGGGGGGTGGGCCACAATGAGCAGTTCTTC. It specifies CATRGVGHNEQFF.

The V and J genes are TRBV15 and TRBJ2-5; 9 bases fit TRBD2. The CDR3 length is 20 residues. Germline trimming cut 0 bases from V and 4 bases from J; bases unmatched to any gene: 18. Germline CDR1 reads LNHNV; CDR2 reads YYDKDF (reference sequence). The CDR3 DNA reads TGTGCCACCAGCAGAGATCTCGGGCTAGCGGGATTCATGAAGGGAGAGACCCAGTACTTC. Residues: CATSRDLGLAGFMKGETQYF.

V gene TRBV7-2 combines with J gene TRBJ1-2; D gene uncertain. From germline, CDR1 is SGHTA and CDR2 FQGNSA. This CDR3 is built from 12 residues. V gave up 0 bases and J gave up 6 bases, with 5 bases separating them. CDR3 bases: TGTGCCAGCAGCTTAGCCCTCAATGGCTACACCTTC. Encoded protein: CASSLALNGYTF. The full variable domain, with the rest looked up from reference TRBV7-2 and TRBJ1-2, is GAGVSQSPSNKVTEKGKDVELRCDPISGHTALYWYRQSLGQGLEFLIYFQGNSAPDKSGLPSDRFSAERTGGSVSTLTIQRTQQEDSAVYLCASSLALNGYTFGSGTRLTVV.

The chain links TRBV5-1 to TRBJ2-1; D ambiguous. The ends were cut back, 2 bases at V and 5 bases at J, with 17 bases in the middle. Germline V CDR1 and CDR2: SGHRS, YFSETQ. This CDR3 spans 16 amino acids. The CDR3 DNA sequence: TGCGCCAGCAGCTTTAGTCCTAACGAGCTTAACAATGAGCAGTTCTTC. As protein: CASSFSPNELNNEQFF.

The rearrangement uses TRBV6-1 and TRBJ2-1; 14 positions match TRBD2. The V and J ends lost 0 bases and 9 bases, in that order; junction bases with no gene match: 10. The CDR3 spans 18 residues. Germline assignment: CDR1 MNHNS and CDR2 SASEGT. The CDR3 coding sequence is TGTGCCAGCAGTGAAGCCGTCGTGGGACTAGCGGGAGTAACTGAGCAGTTCTTC. Protein product: CASSEAVVGLAGVTEQFF.